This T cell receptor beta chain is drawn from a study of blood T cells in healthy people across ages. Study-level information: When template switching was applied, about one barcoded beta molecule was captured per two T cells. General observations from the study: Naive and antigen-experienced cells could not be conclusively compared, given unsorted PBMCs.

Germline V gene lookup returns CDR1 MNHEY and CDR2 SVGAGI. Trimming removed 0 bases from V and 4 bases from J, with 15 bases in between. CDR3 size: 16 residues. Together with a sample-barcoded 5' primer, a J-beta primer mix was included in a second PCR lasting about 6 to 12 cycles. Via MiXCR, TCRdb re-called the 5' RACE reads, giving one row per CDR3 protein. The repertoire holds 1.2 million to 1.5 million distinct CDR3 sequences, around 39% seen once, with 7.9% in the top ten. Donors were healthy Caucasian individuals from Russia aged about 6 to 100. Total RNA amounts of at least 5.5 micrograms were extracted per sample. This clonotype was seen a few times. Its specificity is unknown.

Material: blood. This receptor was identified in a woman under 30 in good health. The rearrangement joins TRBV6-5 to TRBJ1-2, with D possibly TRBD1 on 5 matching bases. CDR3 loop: CASSYSTVGRLYGYTF. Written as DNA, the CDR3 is TGTGCCAGCAGTTACTCGACAGTCGGGCGTCTCTATGGCTACACCTTC.